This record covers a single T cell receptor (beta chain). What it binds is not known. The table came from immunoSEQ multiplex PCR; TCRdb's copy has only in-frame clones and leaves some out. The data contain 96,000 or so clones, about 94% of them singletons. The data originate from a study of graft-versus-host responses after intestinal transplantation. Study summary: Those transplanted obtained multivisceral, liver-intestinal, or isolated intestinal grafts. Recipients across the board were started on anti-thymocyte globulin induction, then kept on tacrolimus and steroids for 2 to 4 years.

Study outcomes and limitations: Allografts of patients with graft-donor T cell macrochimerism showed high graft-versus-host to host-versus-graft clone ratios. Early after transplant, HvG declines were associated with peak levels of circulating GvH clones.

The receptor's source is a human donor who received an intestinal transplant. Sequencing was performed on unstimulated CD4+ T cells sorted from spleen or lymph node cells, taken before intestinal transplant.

The DNA of the CDR3 is TGTGCCAGCAGCGTAGTTCCGGGTGGCGGGGGAACAACCGGGGAGCTGTTTTTT. Amino acids: CASSVVPGGGGTTGELFF. The rearrangement uses TRBV9 and TRBJ2-2; the match to TRBD2 covers 7 bases. This CDR3 has 18 residues. Germline V gives CDR1 SGDLS, CDR2 YYNGEE. J was trimmed by 5 bases and V by 0 bases; bases with no gene match: 13.